The clone carrying this T cell receptor (beta chain) showed up many times. Per germline, CDR1 SGHVS and CDR2 FQNEAQ. Trimming cost V 0 bases and J 1 base, with 13 bases left between them. The CDR3 is made up of 16 amino acids. Investigators amplified TCR beta CDR3 regions from RNA transcripts. HTBI primers were used in a first-round RT-PCR, which preceded a second-round multiplex PCR. TCRdb called the multiplex PCR reads again in MiXCR, with one record for every CDR3 protein. The top ten hold about 4% of the sample, which has 500,000 to 600,000 distinct CDR3 sequences, under 45% seen once. The data derive from a study of Graves' ophthalmopathy and Graves' hyperthyroidism.

This chain joins TRBV7-8 and TRBJ2-7; unclear D gene. This TCR was recovered from an adult man with Graves' hyperthyroidism. Sequencing input: peripheral blood or thyroid tissue (not recorded which). The CDR3 sequence is CASSLALQLGSYEQYF. In nucleotides, the CDR3 is TGTGCCAGCAGCTTAGCCCTACAGTTAGGTTCCTACGAGCAGTACTTC. Full variable domain (rest looked up from reference TRBV7-8 and TRBJ2-7): GAGVSQSPRYKVAKRGQDVALRCDPISGHVSLFWYQQALGQGPEFLTYFQNEAQLDKSGLPSDRFFAERPEGSVSTLKIQRTQQEDSAVYLCASSLALQLGSYEQYFGPGTRLTVT.